The present TCR beta chain was sequenced within a study of blood T cell repertoires in COVID-19. About the research overall: There were acute and convalescent COVID-19 samples, and they came from the United States, Italy and Spain. T cells, B-cell-depleted T cells, or PBMCs provided the cDNA or gDNA that served as material.

Germline loops: CDR1 MNHEY, CDR2 SVGAGI. V lost 5 bases to trimming and J lost 9 bases; unmatched junction nucleotides: 10. The CDR3 sequence is 16 residues long. How the authors handled the data: The assay estimated nucleated cells by amplifying reference gene primers. The assay was immunoSEQ multiplex PCR, and TCRdb's table has in-frame clones only and misses some. Clonal size and the V and J genes are those of that table, whereas D and trimming came from the DNA. The sample includes roughly 300,000 clones, 85% of them seen just once. V is TRBV6-5 and J is TRBJ2-1; 13 positions match TRBD2. Sequenced material: peripheral blood. The sequence was collected from a human donor in a cohort sampled during active COVID-19. CDR3 amino acids: CASSHWTSGSIGEQFF. The CDR3 bases are TGTGCCAGCAGTCACTGGACTAGCGGGAGTATAGGTGAGCAGTTCTTC.